The 30 T cell receptor beta chains in this list originate from one sample, sequenced in a study of identical twins. TCRdb used MiXCR to reprocess the 5' RACE reads, holding one entry per CDR3 protein. The sample includes about 570,000 distinct CDR3 sequences, nearly 10% seen only once; the top ten take around 3%. The sample was also reused in another study, on yellow fever vaccine responses in identical twins.

The sample taken for sequencing was PBMCs. Receptors were obtained from a woman under 30 in good health.

The gene calls are TRBV20-1 and TRBJ2-7, with D uncertain. The CDR3 extends over 12 amino acids. V lost 3 bases and J lost 4, with 10 bases in between. Per germline, CDR1 DFQATT and CDR2 SNEGSKA (reference sequence). The CDR3 DNA is TGCAGTGCTAGTCCTACCCAATACGAGCAGTACTTC. Protein sequence: CSASPTQYEQYF.

This clonotype has only one observation. J is TRBJ2-1 and V is TRBV19; TRBD1 might be the D (6 bases). The V and J ends lost 3 bases and 5 bases respectively, with 14 bases between them. The V gene's germline CDR1 is LNHDA and CDR2 SQIVND (reference sequence). This CDR3 is 15 amino acids long. The CDR3 coding sequence is TGTGCCAGTAGTATTGGCCCAGGGGCGGACAATGAGCAGTTCTTC. It is translated as CASSIGPGADNEQFF.

This clonotype has more than one count but fewer than ten. The rearrangement uses TRBV7-9 and TRBJ2-7, with TRBD2 identical over 8 bases. With 5 bases clipped from V and 6 bases from J, the junction kept 6 bases outside the gene matches. The CDR3 is 13 residues long. Germline V gene lookup returns CDR1 SEHNR and CDR2 FQNEAQ (reference sequence). CDR3 nucleotides: TGTGCCAGCAGCCCCTCGGGAGGGCGCGAGCAGTACTTC. It translates to CASSPSGGREQYF.

This clonotype was observed at least ten times. This sequence joins TRBV9 and TRBJ2-3; TRBD2 matches 8 bases. V gave up 6 bases and J gave up 2 bases; unmatched junction bases: 8. There are 15 residues in the CDR3. Germline V lookup: CDR1 SGDLS, CDR2 YYNGEE. CDR3 amino acids: CASTFGGAITDTQYF. As DNA, the CDR3 is TGTGCCAGCACCTTCGGGGGGGCCATCACAGATACGCAGTATTTT.

This clonotype was seen a few times. The V and J genes are TRBV30 and TRBJ2-2; 10 nucleotides line up with TRBD1. The germline gives CDR1 GTSNPN, CDR2 SVGIG (reference sequence). The trim removed 0 bases at V and 8 bases at J, leaving 6 bases unmatched. The CDR3 spans 15 residues. This CDR3 reads CAWSVSRTGGGELFF. CDR3 coding DNA: TGTGCCTGGAGTGTTAGCCGGACAGGGGGAGGGGAGCTGTTTTTT.

The table lists this clonotype with a few counts. This chain connects TRBV15 to TRBJ1-1, with D uncertain. The CDR3 has 13 residues. Trimming took 1 base from V and 2 from J, leaving 5 bases between them. The germline V gene encodes CDR1 LNHNV and CDR2 YYDKDF (reference sequence). The CDR3 loop reads CATSRVPNTEAFF. As DNA, the CDR3 is TGTGCCACCAGCAGAGTTCCTAACACTGAAGCTTTCTTT.

The V and J genes are TRBV20-1 and TRBJ2-1, with D unclear. The CDR3 consists of 13 residues. V was shortened by 3 bases and J by 2 bases, with 8 bases between the two germline ends. Germline V gives CDR1 DFQATT, CDR2 SNEGSKA (reference sequence). DNA of the CDR3: TGCAGTGCTAGTTCTCTAGCCTACAATGAGCAGTTCTTC. This translates into CSASSLAYNEQFF.

In this sample, this clonotype turned up many times. The chain combines TRBV20-1 with TRBJ2-5, with a possible D match to TRBD1 (6 bases). Per germline, CDR1 DFQATT and CDR2 SNEGSKA (reference sequence). The CDR3 spans 15 residues. With 3 bases removed from V and 4 bases from J, the gap between germline ends came to 18 bases. CDR3: CSARSDSPVLETQYF. The CDR3 region has the DNA TGCAGTGCTAGGTCGGACAGCCCTGTTCTAGAGACCCAGTACTTC.

This clonotype was observed at least ten times. The V gene is TRBV20-1, the J gene TRBJ2-5, with 7 bases matching TRBD2. V gave up 4 bases and J gave up 4 bases; unmatched junction bases: 9. Germline-derived CDR1 and CDR2 are DFQATT and SNEGSKA (reference sequence). The CDR3 sequence is 14 residues long. CDR3 in DNA: TGCAGTGCTATGAGTTGGGACTACTCAGAGACCCAGTACTTC. Translated: CSAMSWDYSETQYF.

The CDR3 loop reads CATSVRSTDTQYF. CDR3 DNA sequence: TGTGCCACCAGCGTCCGGAGCACAGATACGCAGTATTTT. The rearrangement links TRBV15 to TRBJ2-3; no definite D call. Trimming left V 5 bases short and J 0 bases short, with 6 bases between. This CDR3 contains 13 residues. The germline gives CDR1 LNHNV, CDR2 YYDKDF (reference sequence). The full variable domain, completed using reference TRBV15 and TRBJ2-3, is DAMVIQNPRYQVTQFGKPVTLSCSQTLNHNVMYWYQQKSSQAPKLLFHYYDKDFNNEADTPDNFQSRRPNTSFCFLDIRSPGLGDTAMYLCATSVRSTDTQYFGPGTRLTVL.

The gene calls are TRBV20-1 and TRBJ2-1, with TRBD2 as a possible D gene (6 bases). With 3 bases removed from V and 6 bases from J, the gap between germline ends came to 18 bases. CDR1 DFQATT and CDR2 SNEGSKA come from the germline V gene (reference sequence). This CDR3 is built from 15 residues. The CDR3 DNA follows: TGCAGTGCTAGGTTTCAGCGGAGGGGTAGCAATGAGCAGTTCTTC. Protein: CSARFQRRGSNEQFF.

This clonotype was recorded many times. This CDR3 is CASSRQGFRYHEQYF. The DNA for the CDR3 is TGTGCCAGCAGCCGACAGGGATTCAGGTACCACGAGCAGTACTTC. This chain connects TRBV12-3 or TRBV12-4 to TRBJ2-7; 7 bases line up with TRBD1. The V gene end was trimmed by 6 bases and the J gene end by 5 bases; junction bases not matched to a gene: 13. The CDR3 length is 15 residues.

The J gene is TRBJ2-5, the V gene TRBV6-1, with D perhaps matching TRBD2 (7 bases). V was trimmed by 6 bases and J by 6 bases, leaving 20 bases between them. From germline, CDR1 is MNHNS and CDR2 SASEGT. This CDR3 spans 15 amino acids. The chain's CDR3 is CASSPLGGAEKTQYF. The CDR3 DNA is TGTGCCAGCAGCCCCCTTGGGGGGGCAGAAAAGACCCAGTACTTC.

The chain uses TRBV28 and TRBJ2-7, with 7 nucleotides matching TRBD1. V was pared by 3 bases and J by 0 bases, with 8 bases of the junction left unmatched. Germline V gene data show CDR1 as MDHEN and CDR2 as SYDVKM. CDR3 size: 16 residues. The chain's CDR3 is CASSLMVKGASYEQYF. The CDR3 DNA reads TGTGCCAGCAGTTTGATGGTGAAGGGGGCCTCCTACGAGCAGTACTTC. Drawing the rest from reference TRBV28 and TRBJ2-7, the complete variable domain is DVKVTQSSRYLVKRTGEKVFLECVQDMDHENMFWYRQDPGLGLRLIYFSYDVKMKEKGDIPEGYSVSREKKERFSLILESASTNQTSMYLCASSLMVKGASYEQYFGPGTRLTVT.

This clonotype was picked up many times. The chain combines TRBV27 with TRBJ2-1, with D perhaps matching TRBD1 or TRBD2 (5 bases each). CDR1 is MNHEY, CDR2 SMNVEV, per germline (reference sequence). This CDR3 region has 14 residues. Trimming took 6 bases from V and 5 from J, leaving 14 bases between them. CDR3 loop: CASRASGANNEQFF. The DNA for the CDR3 is TGTGCCAGCAGGGCATCCGGGGCAAACAATGAGCAGTTCTTC.

This clonotype has only a few counts. V and J are TRBV10-3 and TRBJ2-6; 10 bases line up with TRBD2. The CDR3 contains 16 residues. V gave up 3 bases and J gave up 3 bases; unmatched junction bases: 2. CDR1 is ENHRY and CDR2 is SYGVKD in the germline V gene. The CDR3 DNA sequence: TGTGCCATCAGTGATAGCGGGGGGCTTGGGGCCAACGTCCTGACTTTC. It encodes CAISDSGGLGANVLTF.

This clonotype has ten or more counts. The chain recombines TRBV6-5 with TRBJ1-1, with unresolved D. This CDR3 has 14 residues. The germline V and J ends were trimmed by 0 bases and 4 bases, with 9 bases remaining between them. Germline-derived CDR1 and CDR2 are MNHEY and SVGAGI. The CDR3 DNA reads as TGTGCCAGCAGTTACTCGGTGGGTGGCACTGAAGCTTTCTTT. Translating gives CASSYSVGGTEAFF.

V usage is TRBV29-1 and J usage is TRBJ2-3; tentative D call: TRBD1 (7 bases). Germline assignment: CDR1 SQVTM and CDR2 ANQGSEA. Between the trimmed V and J ends, which lost 1 base and 1 base, there was a span of 27 bases. The length of the CDR3 is 20 residues. CDR3 in amino acids: CSVEGHEARGVKYGTDTQYF. CDR3 DNA sequence: TGCAGCGTTGAAGGCCATGAGGCCAGGGGGGTAAAGTATGGCACAGATACGCAGTATTTT.

This clonotype was observed a few times. The J gene is TRBJ1-1, the V gene TRBV12-5; 8 bases are shared with TRBD1. Trimming at V came to 3 bases and at J to 0 bases, leaving 3 bases not matched to a gene. The CDR3 covers 15 residues. The germline CDR1 and CDR2 sequences are LGHNT and FRNRAP. The CDR3 region has the DNA TGTGCTAGTGGTTTTTGGACAGGGATGAACACTGAAGCTTTCTTT. It is translated as CASGFWTGMNTEAFF. Full variable domain (outside the CDR3, taken from reference TRBV12-5 and TRBJ1-1): DARVTQTPRHKVTEMGQEVTMRCQPILGHNTVFWYRQTMMQGLELLAYFRNRAPLDDSGMPKDRFSAEMPDATLATLKIQPSEPRDSAVYFCASGFWTGMNTEAFFGQGTRLTVV.

The genes are TRBV7-2 and TRBJ2-7, with unresolved D. Germline V gives CDR1 SGHTA, CDR2 FQGNSA. The CDR3 totals 14 residues. V shed 1 base and J shed 8 bases, with 15 bases lying between them. CDR3 nucleotide sequence: TGTGCCAGCAGCTTAGGCCAGGATCCTCGGAAGCAGTACTTC. This gives the protein CASSLGQDPRKQYF.

This clonotype came up a few times. The J gene is TRBJ2-7, the V gene TRBV20-1; 10 positions match TRBD2. The CDR3 totals 14 residues. Germline values: CDR1 DFQATT, CDR2 SNEGSKA (reference sequence). Trimming took 2 bases from V and 3 from J; bases not matched to a gene: 4. The CDR3: CSARSGLASYEQYF. The DNA for the CDR3 is TGCAGTGCTAGATCGGGACTAGCGAGCTACGAGCAGTACTTC.

This clonotype was recorded many times. This chain links TRBV12-3 or TRBV12-4 with TRBJ1-2; 12 nucleotides align to TRBD1. J lost 2 bases, V lost 3 bases, and 10 bases had no gene match. This CDR3 has 18 amino acids. Here the CDR3 reads CASSFLRPGTGGNYGYTF. The CDR3 nucleotides are TGTGCCAGCAGTTTCCTTCGCCCCGGGACAGGGGGCAACTATGGCTACACCTTC.

The V call is TRBV7-8, the J call TRBJ2-7, with 7 bases fitting TRBD2. Germline V CDR1 and CDR2: SGHVS, FQNEAQ. The J segment lost 0 bases and the V segment lost 4 bases, leaving 9 bases of the junction unmatched. The CDR3 extends over 16 amino acids. Here the CDR3 reads CASSSILADGSYEQYF. The CDR3 DNA reads as TGTGCCAGCAGCTCGATCCTAGCGGATGGCTCCTACGAGCAGTACTTC.

V gene TRBV4-3 combines with J gene TRBJ2-3; TRBD1 or TRBD2 may be the D gene (5 bases each). CDR1 and CDR2 from the germline V gene are LGHNA and YSLEER. This CDR3 contains 16 residues. Trimming removed 3 bases from V and 6 bases from J, with 19 bases in between. The CDR3 reads CASSQLWGRGADTQYF. CDR3 bases: TGCGCCAGCAGCCAGCTCTGGGGGAGAGGGGCGGATACGCAGTATTTT.

This clonotype was counted at least ten times. This CDR3 is CSVEFLDTQYF. The CDR3 DNA follows: TGCAGCGTTGAATTTTTGGATACGCAGTATTTT. This chain connects TRBV29-1 to TRBJ2-3; D is unresolved. Germline V CDR1 and CDR2: SQVTM, ANQGSEA. CDR3 length: 11 amino acids. Trimming pared 2 bases from V and 6 bases from J, leaving 6 bases between.

This clonotype was seen many times. This chain links TRBV20-1 with TRBJ1-6, with D uncertain. CDR3 size: 12 residues. V was pared by 0 bases and J by 9 bases, with 6 bases between. From germline, CDR1 is DFQATT and CDR2 SNEGSKA (reference sequence). CDR3 protein: CSARDWISPLHF. The CDR3 region has the DNA TGCAGTGCTAGAGATTGGATTTCACCCCTCCACTTT.

This clonotype was observed many times. V usage is TRBV7-9 and J usage is TRBJ2-1, with a possible D match to TRBD1 (6 bases). The germline V gene encodes CDR1 SEHNR and CDR2 FQNEAQ (reference sequence). CDR3 length equals 16 residues. V dropped 5 bases and J dropped 5 bases, with 19 bases sitting between them. DNA of the CDR3: TGTGCCAGCAGCCCACAACAGGGATATAGGGACAATGAGCAGTTCTTC. This codes for CASSPQQGYRDNEQFF. Using reference TRBV7-9 and TRBJ2-1 for the parts outside the CDR3, the full variable domain is DTGVSQNPRHKITKRGQNVTFRCDPISEHNRLYWYRQTLGQGPEFLTYFQNEAQLEKSRLLSDRFSAERPKGSFSTLEIQRTEQGDSAMYLCASSPQQGYRDNEQFFGPGTRLTVL.

The rearrangement uses TRBV6-5 and TRBJ1-2; D may be TRBD1 (5 bases). Germline CDR1 is MNHEY and CDR2 is SVGAGI. The CDR3 length is 14 residues. V dropped 0 bases and J dropped 5 bases, with 10 bases sitting between them. The CDR3 region has the DNA TGTGCCAGCAGTTACTCGACCGGGGGATATGGCTACACCTTC. As protein: CASSYSTGGYGYTF.

The chain uses TRBV28 and TRBJ2-7; 7 bases are shared with TRBD1. Germline assignment: CDR1 MDHEN and CDR2 SYDVKM. V was pared by 6 bases and J by 6 bases, with 17 bases of the junction left unmatched. The CDR3 has 16 residues. The CDR3 loop reads CASRSQATGISSEQYF. The CDR3 nucleotides are TGTGCCAGCAGAAGTCAAGCGACAGGGATATCTTCCGAGCAGTACTTC.

This clonotype was counted many times. This chain joins TRBV2 and TRBJ2-1, with D unclear. CDR3 length equals 11 residues. The V end was cut by 5 bases, the J end by 10 bases, with 9 bases between. Germline lookup yields CDR1 SNHLY and CDR2 FYNNEI. CDR3 residues: CASSTDSEQFF. CDR3 in DNA: TGTGCCAGCAGTACCGACTCGGAGCAGTTCTTC.